This T cell receptor beta chain was retrieved from a study of T-cell reconstitution after alpha-beta-depleted transplantation in children. This CDR3 comprises 11 residues. Between the trimmed V and J ends, which lost 2 bases and 10 bases, there was a span of 6 bases. Germline V gives CDR1 KGHSH, CDR2 LQKENI. It was with unique molecular identifiers that the TCRbeta library was prepared. Each CDR3 protein is one row after TCRdb ran MiXCR on the PCR reads. The sample contains about 360,000 distinct CDR3 sequences, roughly 13% of which appear only once. The TCR originated in a human donor who donated a stem cell graft to a child with Fanconi anemia. The source material was PBMCs, sampled from the stem cell graft. This rearrangement joins TRBV18 to TRBJ2-1, with D perhaps matching TRBD1 (5 bases). The chain's CDR3 is CASSPKGEQFF. The CDR3 DNA reads as TGTGCCAGCTCACCAAAGGGGGAGCAGTTCTTC.